The 19 T cell receptor beta chains below all came from one sample that was sequenced in a study of human T cells and chemical hapten exposure listed by TCRdb under 2021. The time point label of this sample denotes: patch test 3, about 24 weeks after DPC sensitization. Sample treatment or condition, as interpreted from the label and publication: therapeutic diphenylcyclopropenone sensitization with weekly scalp DPC. Total RNA was isolated from unfractionated whole blood collected in Tempus Blood RNA tubes. Preparation of the library involved RACE. Sequencing used a NextSeq 500. TCRdb reworked the public reads: Q25 trimming with fastp, MiXCR clone assembly, productive beta chains retained. Every CDR3 protein is listed once, alongside the most common genes and DNA of its rows. This sample comprises some 36,000 distinct CDR3 sequences, roughly 9.5% of them detected only once. Approximately 25% of the sample is taken by the ten largest.

The sequences come from whole blood, collected in connection with sensitization to the hapten diphenylcyclopropenone (DPC). The source is a man in his forties or fifties with alopecia areata. Some clones in this sample may be carry-over from other donors' samples.

At least ten counts were recorded for this clonotype. This chain joins TRBV19 and TRBJ2-5; TRBD2 matches at 14 bases. Germline values: CDR1 LNHDA, CDR2 SQIVND (reference sequence). The CDR3 is made up of 16 amino acids. V was pared by 5 bases and J by 1 base, with 3 bases of the junction left unmatched. This chain's CDR3 is CASSRTSGRTQETQYF. CDR3 bases: TGTGCCAGTAGTCGGACTAGCGGGAGGACCCAAGAGACCCAGTACTTC.

There are many counts of this clonotype. The chain combines TRBV12-3 or TRBV12-4 with TRBJ1-6, with TRBD1 as a possible D gene (5 bases). Trimming removed 6 bases at V and 10 bases at J, with 22 bases between. The CDR3 runs 16 residues. CDR3 bases: TGTGCCAGCAGCTCAAGCCGGGACGGCTTTAGATCACCCCTCCACTTT. Translated, it gives CASSSSRDGFRSPLHF.

This clonotype has at least ten counts. The rearrangement joins TRBV7-9 to TRBJ2-2; D call uncertain. V was pared by 5 bases and J by 5 bases, with 15 bases between. The CDR3 contains 15 residues. The germline V gene encodes CDR1 SEHNR and CDR2 FQNEAQ (reference sequence). The CDR3 loop is CASSPQWAETGELFF. The CDR3 coding sequence is TGTGCCAGCAGCCCGCAGTGGGCCGAAACCGGGGAGCTGTTTTTT.

This clonotype was observed a few times. The chain couples TRBV6-2 or TRBV6-3 to TRBJ2-3; D is perhaps TRBD2 (5 bases). Germline loops: CDR1 MNHEY, CDR2 SVGEGT. The CDR3 sequence is 15 residues long. The V end was cut by 5 bases, the J end by 3 bases, with 15 bases between. CDR3 nucleotides: TGTGCCAGCAGTCCCCCGGAGGCGATGACAGATACGCAGTATTTT. Its protein product is CASSPPEAMTDTQYF.

The chain recombines TRBV28 with TRBJ2-1; unclear D gene. In germline, CDR1 is MDHEN, CDR2 SYDVKM. This CDR3 contains 12 residues. Trimming pared 5 bases from V and 13 bases from J, leaving 15 bases between. The CDR3 bases are TGTGCCAGCAGTCCCCCGGACGGCGATCAGTTCTTC. Its translation is CASSPPDGDQFF.

The sample holds a few counts of this clonotype. The V and J genes are TRBV5-4 and TRBJ1-3, with TRBD1 matching over 10 bases. V was clipped by 3 bases and J by 4 bases; unmatched bases: 4. CDR3 length: 15 residues. From germline, CDR1 is SGHNT and CDR2 YYREEE (reference sequence). CDR3 protein: CASSWGTGVGNTIYF. CDR3 in DNA: TGTGCCAGCAGCTGGGGGACAGGGGTAGGAAACACCATATATTTT. The whole variable domain, remainder taken from reference TRBV5-4 and TRBJ1-3, is ETGVTQSPTHLIKTRGQQVTLRCSSQSGHNTVSWYQQALGQGPQFIFQYYREEENGRGNFPPRFSGLQFPNYSSELNVNALELDDSALYLCASSWGTGVGNTIYFGEGSWLTVV.

This clonotype has a handful of counts. CDR3 sequence: CASSLLQASGANVLTF. Here the CDR3 DNA reads TGTGCCAGCAGTTTGCTACAGGCGTCTGGGGCCAACGTCCTGACTTTC. J is TRBJ2-6 and V is TRBV28; perhaps TRBD1 as D (5 bases). The CDR3 extends over 16 amino acids. Germline V gives CDR1 MDHEN, CDR2 SYDVKM. With 3 bases removed from V and 1 base from J, the gap between germline ends came to 10 bases.

The CDR3 sequence: CASSQFPVGDIQYF. DNA of the CDR3: TGCGCCAGCAGCCAATTTCCCGTAGGGGACATTCAGTACTTC. The chain couples TRBV4-1 to TRBJ2-4; D might be TRBD1 (5 bases). There are 14 residues in the CDR3. V dropped 2 bases and J dropped 8 bases, with 13 bases sitting between them. Germline CDR1 reads MGHRA; CDR2 reads YSYEKL.

This clonotype turned up a few times. The rearrangement links TRBV7-9 to TRBJ2-1; 7 nucleotides match TRBD2. Germline assignment: CDR1 SEHNR and CDR2 FQNEAQ (reference sequence). The ends lost 4 bases at V and 7 bases at J; junction bases unmatched: 10. The CDR3 totals 15 residues. CDR3 in amino acids: CASSSPLADENEQFF. The CDR3 DNA sequence: TGTGCCAGCAGCTCCCCTCTAGCGGATGAAAATGAGCAGTTCTTC.

In this sample, this clonotype turned up many times. The rearrangement joins TRBV3-1 to TRBJ2-2; no clear D gene. CDR1 LGHDT and CDR2 YNNKEL come from the germline V gene (reference sequence). This CDR3 has 14 amino acids. Between the trimmed V and J ends, which lost 4 bases and 3 bases, there was a span of 9 bases. CDR3 DNA sequence: TGTGCCAGCAGCCCGGCCCCGGACACCGGGGAGCTGTTTTTT. As protein: CASSPAPDTGELFF.

This clonotype was seen ten or more times. The chain carries TRBV7-3 and TRBJ2-1; D is unclear. V lost 5 bases and J lost 0, with 11 bases in between. The CDR3 totals 15 residues. Looked up from germline, CDR1 is SGHTA and CDR2 is FQGTGA. CDR3 amino acids: CASSPTTGSYNEQFF. CDR3 coding DNA: TGTGCCAGCAGCCCCACGACTGGCTCCTACAATGAGCAGTTCTTC.

In this sample, this clonotype turned up a few times. The chain recombines TRBV20-1 with TRBJ2-5; D unresolved. V was shortened by 2 bases and J by 5 bases, with 15 bases between the two germline ends. The CDR3 runs 14 residues. Germline CDR1 is DFQATT and CDR2 is SNEGSKA (reference sequence). The DNA for the CDR3 is TGCAGTGCTAGACAAGGACCCAACGGGGAGACCCAGTACTTC. Amino acids: CSARQGPNGETQYF.

The rearrangement uses TRBV6-5 and TRBJ2-3, with TRBD2 matching 11 bases. Trimming at V came to 6 bases and at J to 5 bases, leaving 7 bases not matched to a gene. The CDR3 sequence is 15 residues long. Germline CDR1 is MNHEY and CDR2 is SVGAGI. CDR3: CASRPLAGGVDTQYF. Written as DNA, the CDR3 is TGTGCCAGCAGACCTCTAGCGGGAGGAGTAGATACGCAGTATTTT.

This clonotype was counted a few times. The chain couples TRBV11-2 to TRBJ2-7; either TRBD1 or TRBD2 may supply D (5 bases each). Trimming took off 1 base at V and 4 bases at J, with 8 bases between the two ends. Germline V lookup: CDR1 SGHAT, CDR2 FQNNGV. This CDR3 contains 13 residues. DNA of the CDR3: TGTGCCAGCAGCTTAGGAGGGGAATACGAGCAGTACTTC. Protein: CASSLGGEYEQYF.

This clonotype was observed at least ten times. The rearrangement links TRBV7-2 to TRBJ2-2, with D perhaps TRBD1 or TRBD2 (5 bases each). This CDR3 is built from 14 residues. Germline-derived CDR1 and CDR2 are SGHTA and FQGNSA. V was shortened by 5 bases and J by 6 bases, with 13 bases between the two germline ends. The CDR3 spells CASSLGTSPGELFF. For the CDR3, the DNA is TGTGCCAGCAGCCTCGGGACCTCCCCCGGGGAGCTGTTTTTT.

Many counts were recorded for this clonotype. This chain uses TRBV28 with TRBJ2-5; possible D gene TRBD1, 6 bases. In germline, CDR1 is MDHEN, CDR2 SYDVKM. CDR3 size: 14 residues. V lost 3 bases to trimming and J lost 7 bases, with 15 bases between them. Here the CDR3 reads CASSLRQATGTQYF. The CDR3 DNA sequence: TGTGCCAGCAGTTTGCGACAGGCAACAGGGACCCAGTACTTC. Using reference TRBV28 and TRBJ2-5 for the parts outside the CDR3, the full variable domain is DVKVTQSSRYLVKRTGEKVFLECVQDMDHENMFWYRQDPGLGLRLIYFSYDVKMKEKGDIPEGYSVSREKKERFSLILESASTNQTSMYLCASSLRQATGTQYFGPGTRLLVL.

This clonotype turned up a few times. The CDR3: CASSQERGWEQFF. CDR3 nucleotides: TGCGCCAGCAGCCAAGAAAGGGGATGGGAGCAGTTCTTC. This chain connects TRBV4-3 to TRBJ2-1; a possible D gene is TRBD1 (5 bases). Per germline, CDR1 LGHNA and CDR2 YSLEER. V dropped 0 bases and J dropped 10 bases, with 10 bases sitting between them. The CDR3 sequence is 13 residues long.

The chain is built from TRBV5-1 and TRBJ2-5; the D is unclear. CDR3 size: 13 residues. V was pared by 1 base and J by 1 base, with 5 bases between. Germline V gives CDR1 SGHRS, CDR2 YFSETQ. CDR3 residues: CASSLFPQETQYF. CDR3 DNA: TGCGCCAGCAGCTTGTTTCCCCAAGAGACCCAGTACTTC.

The chain uses TRBV10-2 and TRBJ1-2; D is undetermined. This CDR3 region has 14 residues. Between the trimmed V and J ends, which lost 4 bases and 6 bases, there was a span of 15 bases. In germline, CDR1 is WSHSY, CDR2 SAAADI. This CDR3 reads CASSVLAGSDGYTF. For the CDR3, the DNA is TGCGCCAGCAGTGTCCTGGCCGGGAGTGATGGCTACACCTTC.